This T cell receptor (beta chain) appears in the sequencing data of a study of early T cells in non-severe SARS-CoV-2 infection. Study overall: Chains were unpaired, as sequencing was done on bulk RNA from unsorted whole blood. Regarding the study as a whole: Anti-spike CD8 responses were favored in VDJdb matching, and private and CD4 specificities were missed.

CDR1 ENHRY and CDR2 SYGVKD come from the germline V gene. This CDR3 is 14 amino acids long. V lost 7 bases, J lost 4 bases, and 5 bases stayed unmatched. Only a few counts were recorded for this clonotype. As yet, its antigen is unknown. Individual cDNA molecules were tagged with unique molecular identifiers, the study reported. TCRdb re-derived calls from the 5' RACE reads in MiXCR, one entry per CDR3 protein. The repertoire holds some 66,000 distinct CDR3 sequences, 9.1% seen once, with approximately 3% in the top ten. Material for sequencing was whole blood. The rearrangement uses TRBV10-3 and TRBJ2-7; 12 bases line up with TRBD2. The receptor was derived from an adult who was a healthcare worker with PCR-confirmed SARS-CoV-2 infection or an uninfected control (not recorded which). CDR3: CAITPGLAGYEQYF. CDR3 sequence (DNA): TGTGCCATCACCCCCGGACTAGCGGGGTACGAGCAGTACTTC.